The clone carrying this TCR beta chain was seen once. CDR1 and CDR2 from the germline V gene are SGHRS and YFSETQ. Losses at the gene ends were 2 bases for V and 1 base for J; bases not matched to a gene: 4. There are 16 residues in the CDR3. TCRdb keeps only in-frame clones here, not all; method: immunoSEQ multiplex PCR. Found here are 430,000 or so clones, around nine tenths of them singletons; the top ten hold over 9%. The sample is drawn from a study of Ad26.COV2.S vaccination and SARS-CoV-2 variants. Looking at the study overall: Administration of Ad26.COV2.S was intramuscular, either once or twice 56 days apart.

Noted treatment: roughly 20 received Ad26.COV2.S at low or high dose, single or two shots; about 5 received placebo; per-sample allocation not given. Samples analyzed were those drawn on day 63 after the first vaccine or placebo injection. The TCR was taken from a person between 18 and 60 years old who received the Ad26.COV2.S COVID-19 vaccine or a placebo. The specimen was peripheral blood, collected in a trial of Ad26.COV2.S vaccine versus placebo. This chain connects TRBV5-1 to TRBJ2-2; TRBD2 aligns across 8 bases. CDR3 sequence reads: CASSFGTSGNTGELFF. The CDR3 bases are TGCGCCAGCAGCTTCGGGACTAGTGGGAACACCGGGGAGCTGTTTTTT. Variable domain in full (rest from reference TRBV5-1 and TRBJ2-2): KAGVTQTPRYLIKTRGQQVTLSCSPISGHRSVSWYQQTPGQGLQFLFEYFSETQRNKGNFPGRFSGRQFSNSRSEMNVSTLELGDSALYLCASSFGTSGNTGELFFGEGSRLTVL.